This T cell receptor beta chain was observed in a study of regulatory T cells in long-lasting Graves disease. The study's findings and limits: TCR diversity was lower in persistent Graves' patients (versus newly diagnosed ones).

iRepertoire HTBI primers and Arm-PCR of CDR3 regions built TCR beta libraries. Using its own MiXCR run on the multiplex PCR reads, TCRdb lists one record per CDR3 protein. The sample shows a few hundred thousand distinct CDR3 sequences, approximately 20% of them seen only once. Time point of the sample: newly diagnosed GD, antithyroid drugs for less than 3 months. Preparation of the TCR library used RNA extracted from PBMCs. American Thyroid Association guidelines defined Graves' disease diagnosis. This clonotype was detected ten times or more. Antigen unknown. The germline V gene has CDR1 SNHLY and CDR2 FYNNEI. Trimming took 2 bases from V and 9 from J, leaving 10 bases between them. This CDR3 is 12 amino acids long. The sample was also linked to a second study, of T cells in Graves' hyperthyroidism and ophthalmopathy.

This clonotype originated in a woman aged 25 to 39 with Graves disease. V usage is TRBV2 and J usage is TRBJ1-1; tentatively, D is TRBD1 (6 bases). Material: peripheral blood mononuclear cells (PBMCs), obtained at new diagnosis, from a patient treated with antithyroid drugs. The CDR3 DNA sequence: TGTGCCAGCAGTGAAAGGGGGTTAAAAGCTTTCTTT. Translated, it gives CASSERGLKAFF. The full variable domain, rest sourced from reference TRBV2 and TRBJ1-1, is EPEVTQTPSHQVTQMGQEVILRCVPISNHLYFYWYRQILGQKVEFLVSFYNNEISEKSEIFDDQFSVERPDGSNFTLKIRSTKLEDSAMYFCASSERGLKAFFGQGTRLTVV.